The 11 T cell receptor beta chains below come from one sample, sequenced in a study of cytomegalovirus exposure and HLA in healthy donors. Sequencing used immunoSEQ multiplex PCR; TCRdb keeps in-frame clones, though not all of them. The table shows a few hundred thousand clones, with roughly 88% occurring only once. Sequences were obtained from PBMCs. Every receptor here comes from a woman between 18 and 29 years old in good health and CMV-seronegative.

The chain is built from TRBV9 and TRBJ1-4; 12 positions agree with TRBD1. The germline CDR1 and CDR2 sequences are SGDLS and YYNGEE. Trimming took 3 bases from V and 3 from J; bases not matched to a gene: 3. The CDR3 has 16 residues. The CDR3 DNA reads as TGTGCCAGCAGCGGGGGACAGGGGGCGGCTAATGAAAAACTGTTTTTT. Protein product: CASSGGQGAANEKLFF.

The chain links TRBV18 to TRBJ1-2; TRBD1 aligns across 11 bases. J was trimmed by 4 bases and V by 3 bases; bases with no gene match: 4. Germline V gene lookup returns CDR1 KGHSH and CDR2 LQKENI. The CDR3 extends over 15 amino acids. This CDR3 reads CASSPGDRGGYGYTF. The DNA for the CDR3 is TGTGCCAGCTCACCGGGGGACAGGGGGGGCTATGGCTACACCTTC. Supplemented by reference TRBV18 and TRBJ1-2, the full variable domain reads NAGVMQNPRHLVRRRGQEARLRCSPMKGHSHVYWYRQLPEEGLKFMVYLQKENIIDESGMPKERFSAEFPKEGPSILRIQQVVRGDSAAYFCASSPGDRGGYGYTFGSGTRLTVV.

The V gene is TRBV5-6, the J gene TRBJ2-7, with 10 bases aligning to TRBD2. The CDR3 length is 15 residues. After removal of 1 base from V and 5 bases from J, the junction contained 6 bases not matched to a gene. CDR1 and CDR2 from the germline V gene are SGHDT and YYEEEE. CDR3 loop: CASSLYLAGDDEQYF. The CDR3 nucleotides read TGTGCCAGCAGCTTGTACCTAGCGGGAGACGACGAGCAGTACTTC.

This clone appeared a single time. The CDR3 DNA reads TGTGCCAGCAGCTTGACTAGCGGTTGGACAGATACGCAGTATTTT. Its translation is CASSLTSGWTDTQYF. The chain couples TRBV7-2 to TRBJ2-3; 9 positions agree with TRBD2. J gave up 3 bases and V 3 bases, and 4 bases lay outside the gene matches. CDR1 is SGHTA and CDR2 is FQGNSA in the germline V gene. The CDR3 loop spans 15 amino acids.

The chain has TRBV5-1 and TRBJ2-3; a possible D gene is TRBD2 (5 bases). The length of the CDR3 is 16 residues. Trimming removed 2 bases at V and 1 base at J, with 14 bases between. Germline lookup yields CDR1 SGHRS and CDR2 YFSETQ. The CDR3 coding sequence is TGCGCCAGCAGCTTAGGGAGTCTTTCCGGCACAGATACGCAGTATTTT. This codes for CASSLGSLSGTDTQYF.

This chain connects TRBV2 to TRBJ1-5; D perhaps matches TRBD1 (5 bases). Germline CDR1 reads SNHLY; CDR2 reads FYNNEI. V lost 7 bases and J lost 0, with 13 bases in between. This CDR3 comprises 15 residues. CDR3: CASTRQSYSNQPQHF. The CDR3 DNA reads TGTGCCAGCACCCGACAGTCTTATAGCAATCAGCCCCAGCATTTT.

For the CDR3, the DNA is TGCGCCAGCAGCTTACAGGGGGCTTCGGGCTACACCTTC. Translating it yields CASSLQGASGYTF. The chain employs TRBV4-3 and TRBJ1-2; 9 bases align to TRBD1. V was clipped by 5 bases and J by 8 bases; unmatched bases: 6. The germline V gene has CDR1 LGHNA and CDR2 YSLEER. There are 13 residues in the CDR3.

The genes are TRBV10-3 and TRBJ2-7; the D gene is possibly TRBD2 (5 bases). From germline, CDR1 is ENHRY and CDR2 SYGVKD. The CDR3 loop spans 13 amino acids. Between the trimmed V and J ends, which lost 5 bases and 0 bases, there was a span of 8 bases. The CDR3 is CAISKDSSYEQYF. The CDR3 DNA follows: TGTGCCATCAGTAAGGACTCCTCCTACGAGCAGTACTTC.

The chain uses TRBV28 and TRBJ2-7, with 8 bases lining up with TRBD1. CDR1 is MDHEN and CDR2 is SYDVKM in the germline V gene. The CDR3 length is 16 residues. The ends lost 5 bases at V and 0 bases at J; junction bases unmatched: 9. The CDR3 coding sequence is TGTGCCAGCAGTGCTCTGTTACAGGGGGACTCCTACGAGCAGTACTTC. It yields the protein CASSALLQGDSYEQYF.

V gene TRBV2 combines with J gene TRBJ2-6; possible D gene TRBD2, 6 bases. The CDR3 runs to 16 residues. Germline values: CDR1 SNHLY, CDR2 FYNNEI. Trimming stripped 3 bases from V and 3 bases from J, with 12 bases between. The CDR3 bases are TGTGCCAGCAGTGATGGTAGGGGAGGTGGGGCCAACGTCCTGACTTTC. The encoded protein is CASSDGRGGGANVLTF.

The chain uses TRBV12-5 and TRBJ1-2; 10 bases align to TRBD1. J gave up 7 bases and V 5 bases, and 4 bases lay outside the gene matches. From germline, CDR1 is LGHNT and CDR2 FRNRAP. The CDR3 length is 13 residues. Here the CDR3 DNA reads TGTGCTAGTGGTCCGGGGGACAGGGGTGGCTACACCTTC. This encodes CASGPGDRGGYTF.